Each of the 31 T cell receptor beta chains below was sequenced from the same sample in a study of graft-versus-host responses after intestinal transplantation. Clones were read by immunoSEQ multiplex PCR, and TCRdb kept only the in-frame ones, dropping some. The sample lists about 80,000 clones; about 90% were seen once. Here the sequenced sample was PBMCs, taken 98 days after intestinal transplantation. These receptors were obtained from a human patient who received an intestinal transplant, so some T cells may come from the graft donor.

This rearrangement joins TRBV6-1 to TRBJ2-3; 12 positions agree with TRBD2. V lost 3 bases and J lost 3; bases outside the gene matches: 1. This CDR3 contains 15 residues. The germline gives CDR1 MNHNS, CDR2 SASEGT. The CDR3 DNA sequence: TGTGCCAGCAGTGAGACTAGCGGGAGAACAGATACGCAGTATTTT. As protein: CASSETSGRTDTQYF.

This clone has a handful of counts. The chain recombines TRBV14 with TRBJ2-7, with D possibly being TRBD2 (6 bases). Germline CDR1 SGHDN, CDR2 FVKESK. V was cut by 0 bases and J by 2 bases, with 11 bases left in between. This CDR3 contains 15 residues. CDR3 sequence: CASSQDKRTTYEQYF. The CDR3 DNA reads TGTGCCAGCAGCCAAGATAAACGGACTACCTACGAGCAGTACTTC.

The chain is built from TRBV7-9 and TRBJ1-1; D is unclear. Trimming left V 1 base short and J 1 base short, with 10 bases between. The CDR3 has 15 amino acids. Per the germline V gene, CDR1 is SEHNR and CDR2 is FQNEAQ (reference sequence). Here the CDR3 DNA reads TGTGCCAGCAGCTTAGAAGGGTCACCGAACACTGAAGCTTTCTTT. Its translation is CASSLEGSPNTEAFF. Filled out from reference TRBV7-9 and TRBJ1-1, the complete variable domain reads DTGVSQNPRHKITKRGQNVTFRCDPISEHNRLYWYRQTLGQGPEFLTYFQNEAQLEKSRLLSDRFSAERPKGSFSTLEIQRTEQGDSAMYLCASSLEGSPNTEAFFGQGTRLTVV.

This chain joins TRBV9 and TRBJ2-7, with 15 bases fitting TRBD2. The V segment lost 3 bases and the J segment 1 base; nucleotides outside the gene matches: 2. The CDR3 is 16 residues long. CDR1 is SGDLS, CDR2 YYNGEE, per germline. CDR3 DNA: TGTGCCAGCAGCGGGGGGACTAGCGGGGGGTCCTACGAGCAGTACTTC. Protein sequence: CASSGGTSGGSYEQYF.

The rearrangement joins TRBV6-1 to TRBJ2-7; tentatively, D is TRBD1 (5 bases). The V and J ends lost 5 bases and 5 bases respectively, with 13 bases between them. Germline loops: CDR1 MNHNS, CDR2 SASEGT. The CDR3 is made up of 13 amino acids. The CDR3 DNA sequence: TGTGCCAGCAGTTATCAGGGTTCGGACGAGCAGTACTTC. It translates to CASSYQGSDEQYF.

This sequence joins TRBV28 and TRBJ1-1, with D unclear. V was shortened by 10 bases and J by 4 bases, with 13 bases between the two germline ends. The CDR3 runs to 12 residues. Germline V gene sequence: CDR1 MDHEN, CDR2 SYDVKM. CDR3 DNA sequence: TGTGCCACCAAGGTCGGAAGCACTGAAGCTTTCTTT. It encodes CATKVGSTEAFF.

The chain has TRBV6-1 and TRBJ1-2; unclear D gene. V was cut by 5 bases and J by 8 bases, with 9 bases left in between. The V gene's germline CDR1 is MNHNS and CDR2 SASEGT. The CDR3 consists of 11 residues. CDR3 protein: CASSSLPGYTF. The CDR3 DNA sequence: TGTGCCAGCAGTTCCCTACCAGGCTACACCTTC.

The table lists this clone with a count of one. The rearrangement joins TRBV5-1 to TRBJ1-3; possibly TRBD1 for D (5 bases). Germline values: CDR1 SGHRS, CDR2 YFSETQ. V was shortened by 0 bases and J by 0 bases, with 13 bases between the two germline ends. CDR3 size: 17 residues. The CDR3 sequence: CASSLGGPPHSGNTIYF. The CDR3 DNA reads TGCGCCAGCAGCTTGGGGGGCCCACCACACTCTGGAAACACCATATATTTT.

V and J are TRBV6-1 and TRBJ2-3, with 7 bases lining up with TRBD1. Germline loops: CDR1 MNHNS, CDR2 SASEGT. This CDR3 is 14 amino acids long. V lost 5 bases to trimming and J lost 1 base; unmatched junction nucleotides: 3. The CDR3 DNA reads TGTGCCAGCAGTTTGGGGACAGGCACAGATACGCAGTATTTT. Encoded protein: CASSLGTGTDTQYF.

This clone was counted only a few times. The V and J genes are TRBV6-4 and TRBJ2-6; D gene unclear. This CDR3 has 14 amino acids. Germline V lookup: CDR1 MRHNA, CDR2 SNTAGT. The ends were cut back, 2 bases at V and 0 bases at J, with 2 bases in the middle. As DNA, the CDR3 is TGTGCCAGCAGTGACAACTCTGGGGCCAACGTCCTGACTTTC. It yields the protein CASSDNSGANVLTF.

J is TRBJ1-5 and V is TRBV6-1; no clear D. From germline, CDR1 is MNHNS and CDR2 SASEGT. CDR3 length: 14 amino acids. The V gene lost 2 bases and the J gene lost 1 base, with 6 bases spanning the gap. This CDR3 reads CASSEWGSNQPQHF. CDR3 coding DNA: TGTGCCAGCAGTGAATGGGGAAGCAATCAGCCCCAGCATTTT.

Turning to this clone: The sample carries other DNA sequences with the same CDR3. The chain has TRBV6-5 and TRBJ2-1; D assignment may be TRBD1 or TRBD2 (5 bases each). The CDR3 runs 12 residues. The V and J ends lost 2 bases and 6 bases respectively, with 5 bases between them. Per germline, CDR1 MNHEY and CDR2 SVGAGI. The CDR3: CASSYGGNEQFF. CDR3 nucleotide sequence: TGTGCCAGCAGTTACGGGGGCAATGAGCAGTTCTTC.

This chain joins TRBV15 and TRBJ2-7, with a possible D match to TRBD1 (5 bases). This CDR3 is built from 15 residues. Germline loops: CDR1 LNHNV, CDR2 YYDKDF (reference sequence). The ends were cut back, 1 base at V and 3 bases at J, with 13 bases in the middle. Here the CDR3 DNA reads TGTGCCACCAGCAGAGCCCCAGGGTTCCGCTACGAGCAGTACTTC. Protein product: CATSRAPGFRYEQYF.

The V call is TRBV6-5, the J call TRBJ2-5, with D perhaps matching TRBD1 (6 bases). Germline V gene sequence: CDR1 MNHEY, CDR2 SVGAGI. CDR3 length: 13 residues. The ends were cut back, 5 bases at V and 0 bases at J, with 7 bases in the middle. CDR3 in DNA: TGTGCCAGCAGTACAGGGTACCAAGAGACCCAGTACTTC. As protein: CASSTGYQETQYF.

The chain is built from TRBV4-1 and TRBJ2-3, with 15 nucleotides matching TRBD2. Germline V gene data show CDR1 as MGHRA and CDR2 as YSYEKL. The trim removed 0 bases at V and 5 bases at J, leaving 3 bases unmatched. CDR3 length: 17 amino acids. CDR3 nucleotide sequence: TGCGCCAGCAGCCAAGAAGTGGGACTAGCGGGAGGAGATACGCAGTATTTT. This codes for CASSQEVGLAGGDTQYF.

The V and J genes are TRBV11-3 and TRBJ2-3; no clear D. Germline assignment: CDR1 SGHNT and CDR2 YENEEA. V was clipped by 3 bases and J by 4 bases, with 14 bases between them. The CDR3 has 15 residues. CDR3 DNA: TGTGCCAGCAGCTTGGACGGCGACGGCTCAGATACGCAGTATTTT. Protein sequence: CASSLDGDGSDTQYF.

CDR3 protein: CASSSGGPYGYTF. In DNA, the CDR3 is TGTGCCAGCAGTTCCGGGGGCCCCTATGGCTACACCTTC. The rearrangement uses TRBV27 and TRBJ1-2, with D maybe TRBD1 (6 bases). The V end lost 4 bases, the J end lost 4 bases, and 10 bases lay between the germline ends. CDR1 MNHEY and CDR2 SMNVEV come from the germline V gene (reference sequence). This CDR3 is 13 amino acids long.

With regard to this clone: Other DNA sequences in the same sample also yield this CDR3. The rearrangement links TRBV6-1 to TRBJ1-4, with a tentative D call TRBD1 (5 bases). Trimming cost V 3 bases and J 5 bases, with 13 bases left between them. The germline CDR1 and CDR2 sequences are MNHNS and SASEGT. The length of the CDR3 is 15 residues. The CDR3 sequence: CASSDLPGSNEKLFF. The DNA for the CDR3 is TGTGCCAGCAGTGACCTCCCAGGGTCCAATGAAAAACTGTTTTTT.

The genes are TRBV10-3 and TRBJ1-5; D is undetermined. CDR1 is ENHRY, CDR2 SYGVKD, per germline. The CDR3 loop spans 13 amino acids. Deletions cut 5 bases from V and 0 bases from J, with 5 bases between. CDR3: CAISHDSNQPQHF. The CDR3 DNA is TGTGCCATCAGTCACGATAGCAATCAGCCCCAGCATTTT.

V and J are TRBV7-6 and TRBJ2-2, with TRBD1 identical over 9 bases. CDR3 length: 14 residues. Germline loops: CDR1 SGHVS, CDR2 FNYEAQ. V was pared by 5 bases and J by 7 bases, with 5 bases of the junction left unmatched. The CDR3 DNA follows: TGTGCCAGCAGCCTCGGGACAGGGATCGGGGAGCTGTTTTTT. It codes for CASSLGTGIGELFF.

CDR3 residues: CASRGVDLRGYTEAFF. For the CDR3, the DNA is TGTGCCAGTAGGGGGGTGGACCTTCGCGGATACACTGAAGCTTTCTTT. This sequence joins TRBV19 and TRBJ1-1, with a possible D match to TRBD1 (5 bases). The CDR3 runs to 16 residues. Germline V gene data show CDR1 as LNHDA and CDR2 as SQIVND (reference sequence). V was clipped by 6 bases and J by 3 bases, with 20 bases between them.

The chain carries TRBV19 and TRBJ2-7; either TRBD1 or TRBD2 may supply D (5 bases each). The length of the CDR3 is 14 residues. With 6 bases removed from V and 2 bases from J, the gap between germline ends came to 14 bases. CDR1 and CDR2 (germline): LNHDA, SQIVND (reference sequence). CDR3 in DNA: TGTGCCAGTAGGCTCCGGGACGGTCCCTACGAGCAGTACTTC. Amino acids: CASRLRDGPYEQYF. The full variable domain, completed using reference TRBV19 and TRBJ2-7, is DGGITQSPKYLFRKEGQNVTLSCEQNLNHDAMYWYRQDPGQGLRLIYYSQIVNDFQKGDIAEGYSVSREKKESFPLTVTSAQKNPTAFYLCASRLRDGPYEQYFGPGTRLTVT.

This chain joins TRBV28 and TRBJ1-1, with unresolved D. This CDR3 has 17 residues. Deletions cut 2 bases from V and 3 bases from J, with 19 bases between. Germline lookup yields CDR1 MDHEN and CDR2 SYDVKM. In nucleotides, the CDR3 is TGTGCCAGCAGTTTAACAAGCGCGAGAACTCACCACACTGAAGCTTTCTTT. It translates to CASSLTSARTHHTEAFF.

J is TRBJ1-1 and V is TRBV6-6; 7 positions match TRBD1. The CDR3 has 14 amino acids. V lost 2 bases and J lost 1; bases outside the gene matches: 1. Germline V lookup: CDR1 MNHNY, CDR2 SVGAGI (reference sequence). CDR3 sequence (DNA): TGTGCCAGCAGTTACGGGACAGAGAACACTGAAGCTTTCTTT. This codes for CASSYGTENTEAFF.

The chain recombines TRBV4-1 with TRBJ2-1; D unclear. Trimming removed 1 base at V and 0 bases at J, with 13 bases between. The V gene's germline CDR1 is MGHRA and CDR2 YSYEKL. The CDR3 spans 17 residues. CDR3 DNA: TGCGCCAGCAGCCAAGTTGGCGGAACCCTCTCCTACAATGAGCAGTTCTTC. Translated, it gives CASSQVGGTLSYNEQFF.

The J gene is TRBJ2-2, the V gene TRBV9; 7 positions agree with TRBD1. J was trimmed by 2 bases and V by 3 bases; bases with no gene match: 4. This CDR3 spans 15 amino acids. Looked up from germline, CDR1 is SGDLS and CDR2 is YYNGEE. The CDR3 sequence is CASSDRDSNTGELFF. In DNA, the CDR3 is TGTGCCAGCAGCGACCGGGACAGTAACACCGGGGAGCTGTTTTTT.

The chain recombines TRBV10-3 with TRBJ2-7, with TRBD2 identical over 10 bases. The germline V gene has CDR1 ENHRY and CDR2 SYGVKD. The CDR3 contains 18 residues. Germline trimming cut 5 bases from V and 7 bases from J; bases unmatched to any gene: 20. CDR3: CAISPFLNSLAGVGEQYF. CDR3 nucleotide sequence: TGTGCCATCAGTCCCTTTCTCAATAGTCTAGCGGGAGTAGGTGAGCAGTACTTC.

This clone is a singleton in its sample. In nucleotides, the CDR3 is TGCGCCAGCAGCTTGGATGTTCCCGGGGAGCTGTTTTTT. The encoded protein is CASSLDVPGELFF. This chain uses TRBV5-1 with TRBJ2-2; D remains unclear. Germline V gene lookup returns CDR1 SGHRS and CDR2 YFSETQ. V lost 0 bases and J lost 6, with 6 bases in between. CDR3 length equals 13 residues.

The J gene is TRBJ2-3, the V gene TRBV6-4, with a weak D call TRBD2 (6 bases). V lost 4 bases and J lost 3, with 11 bases in between. This CDR3 has 14 amino acids. Germline V gives CDR1 MRHNA, CDR2 SNTAGT. Written as DNA, the CDR3 is TGTGCCAGCAGTGCCGGGGGAGTGACAGATACGCAGTATTTT. Protein: CASSAGGVTDTQYF.

This clone has just one count. The J gene is TRBJ2-7, the V gene TRBV6-6; TRBD1 might be the D (6 bases). Germline V gives CDR1 MNHNY, CDR2 SVGAGI (reference sequence). The V gene lost 2 bases and the J gene lost 0 bases, with 14 bases spanning the gap. The CDR3 has 16 amino acids. As DNA, the CDR3 is TGTGCCAGCAGTTACCTTCTAACAGGGTCCTCCTACGAGCAGTACTTC. Translation: CASSYLLTGSSYEQYF.

This clone was seen a single time. The chain employs TRBV11-2 and TRBJ2-1; possibly TRBD2 for D (6 bases). The V gene lost 5 bases and the J gene lost 6 bases, with 8 bases spanning the gap. This CDR3 has 12 amino acids. The germline CDR1 and CDR2 sequences are SGHAT and FQNNGV. Here the CDR3 DNA reads TGTGCCAGCAGCAAGGAGGGCAATGAGCAGTTCTTC. Translating it yields CASSKEGNEQFF.